These 30 T cell receptor beta chains share one sample of origin, sequenced in a study of shared clonotypes between healthy human individuals. TCRdb's copy holds only in-frame clones and misses some; the assay was immunoSEQ multiplex PCR. The sample contains 450,000 to 500,000 clones, 60% to 80% of which appear only once. The source material was PBMCs. These TCRs come from a woman aged 35 to 49 in good health. Some clones in this sample may be carry-over from other donors' samples.

V usage is TRBV18 and J usage is TRBJ2-2; 9 bases map to TRBD2. The V gene's germline CDR1 is KGHSH and CDR2 LQKENI. The J segment lost 4 bases and the V segment lost 2 bases, leaving 5 bases of the junction unmatched. The CDR3 has 16 residues. The CDR3 here is CASSPAGGPSTGELFF. In DNA form, the CDR3 reads TGTGCCAGCTCACCAGCGGGAGGGCCGAGCACCGGGGAGCTGTTTTTT. Together with reference TRBV18 and TRBJ2-2, the CDR3 gives the full variable domain: NAGVMQNPRHLVRRRGQEARLRCSPMKGHSHVYWYRQLPEEGLKFMVYLQKENIIDESGMPKERFSAEFPKEGPSILRIQQVVRGDSAAYFCASSPAGGPSTGELFFGEGSRLTVL.

The chain combines TRBV5-1 with TRBJ2-1; D call uncertain. V lost 0 bases and J lost 7, with 8 bases in between. Germline V lookup: CDR1 SGHRS, CDR2 YFSETQ. The CDR3 is made up of 13 amino acids. CDR3 coding DNA: TGCGCCAGCAGCTTGGCCGTGGGAAATGAGCAGTTCTTC. It translates to CASSLAVGNEQFF. Variable domain in full (rest from reference TRBV5-1 and TRBJ2-1): KAGVTQTPRYLIKTRGQQVTLSCSPISGHRSVSWYQQTPGQGLQFLFEYFSETQRNKGNFPGRFSGRQFSNSRSEMNVSTLELGDSALYLCASSLAVGNEQFFGPGTRLTVL.

The chain couples TRBV25-1 to TRBJ2-5, with 13 bases aligning to TRBD2. This CDR3 spans 13 amino acids. The V gene's germline CDR1 is MGHDK and CDR2 SYGVNS. J gave up 11 bases and V 8 bases, and 8 bases lay outside the gene matches. In DNA, the CDR3 is TGTGCCAGCGGTAATCCGGGACTAGCGGGGCAGTACTTC. Translating gives CASGNPGLAGQYF.

V and J are TRBV6-5 and TRBJ2-5; D is perhaps TRBD1 or TRBD2 (5 bases each). There are 11 residues in the CDR3. Trimming removed 11 bases at V and 3 bases at J, with 10 bases between. CDR1 and CDR2 from the germline V gene are MNHEY and SVGAGI. CDR3: CAARGEETQYF. The DNA for the CDR3 is TGTGCCGCCCGGGGCGAAGAGACCCAGTACTTC.

Many counts were recorded for this clone. The CDR3 DNA reads TGTGCCAGCAGTGATCGAGCGGACACCGGGGAGCTGTTTTTT. It yields the protein CASSDRADTGELFF. The V call is TRBV6-1, the J call TRBJ2-2; weak D call: TRBD2 (5 bases). Trimming cost V 3 bases and J 3 bases, with 8 bases left between them. The CDR3 is 14 amino acids. In germline, CDR1 is MNHNS, CDR2 SASEGT.

This clone was counted a few times. The V and J genes are TRBV30 and TRBJ1-5; the D is unclear. Germline-derived CDR1 and CDR2 are GTSNPN and SVGIG (reference sequence). The CDR3 covers 14 residues. V lost 3 bases and J 1 base, leaving 10 bases between the germline ends. The CDR3 DNA is TGTGCCTGGAGGCTCACGGGAAGCAATCAGCCCCAGCATTTT. This encodes CAWRLTGSNQPQHF.

The chain recombines TRBV10-3 with TRBJ2-3, with 7 bases aligning to TRBD2. V was clipped by 10 bases and J by 6 bases; unmatched bases: 7. Germline CDR1 ENHRY, CDR2 SYGVKD. The CDR3 is made up of 12 amino acids. The CDR3: CATAGDADTQYF. The CDR3 bases are TGTGCCACGGCGGGGGACGCGGATACGCAGTATTTT.

This clone has more than one count but fewer than ten. The chain recombines TRBV15 with TRBJ1-5; perhaps TRBD1 as D (6 bases). Germline values: CDR1 LNHNV, CDR2 YYDKDF (reference sequence). The V end lost 4 bases, the J end lost 0 bases, and 10 bases lay between the germline ends. The CDR3 length is 15 residues. The CDR3, as DNA: TGTGCCACCAGCATTGGACAGTTTAGCAATCAGCCCCAGCATTTT. Encoded protein: CATSIGQFSNQPQHF.

CDR3 amino acids: CASSQYGSYEQYF. The CDR3 nucleotides read TGCGCCAGCAGCCAGTACGGCAGCTACGAGCAGTACTTC. The chain employs TRBV4-3 and TRBJ2-7, with D unresolved. The length of the CDR3 is 13 residues. Per germline, CDR1 LGHNA and CDR2 YSLEER. V lost 3 bases and J lost 3, with 9 bases in between.

CDR3 DNA sequence: TGTGCCAGCTCATCCTGGACTAGCGGGAGCTCCTACAATGAGCAGTTCTTC. Its protein is CASSSWTSGSSYNEQFF. The rearrangement uses TRBV18 and TRBJ2-1; TRBD2 matches at 13 bases. The CDR3 sequence is 17 residues long. V was clipped by 5 bases and J by 0 bases; unmatched bases: 4. CDR1 and CDR2 (germline): KGHSH, LQKENI.

Regarding this clone: Within the sample, other DNA sequences also encode this same CDR3. The V call is TRBV6-5, the J call TRBJ1-5; D ambiguous. The CDR3 extends over 15 amino acids. Trimming shortened V by 4 bases and J by 5 bases, and 15 bases separated the two germline ends. Looked up from germline, CDR1 is MNHEY and CDR2 is SVGAGI. The CDR3, as DNA: TGTGCCAGCAGTTCTGGGCTCCGGGGTGATCAGCCCCAGCATTTT. This codes for CASSSGLRGDQPQHF.

The rearrangement links TRBV7-2 to TRBJ2-6, with D perhaps TRBD1 (6 bases). The germline CDR1 and CDR2 sequences are SGHTA and FQGNSA. The CDR3 has 19 residues. V lost 1 base and J lost 0, with 16 bases in between. CDR3 nucleotides: TGTGCCAGCAGCTTAGTGTTGGCAGGGGCGAGCTCTGGGGCCAACGTCCTGACTTTC. It yields the protein CASSLVLAGASSGANVLTF.

V and J are TRBV5-1 and TRBJ2-7; 7 bases fit TRBD2. The CDR3 loop spans 16 amino acids. V shed 0 bases, J shed 7 bases, and the junction held 13 bases outside the gene matches. CDR1 is SGHRS and CDR2 is YFSETQ in the germline V gene. The CDR3 DNA reads TGCGCCAGCAGCTTGGCCCGATCTAGCGGCGGTGAGGAGCAGTACTTC. Protein sequence: CASSLARSSGGEEQYF.

This chain links TRBV7-9 with TRBJ2-5; 8 bases fit TRBD1. The DNA end is a closer match to TRBJ2-7, so the J assignment may be wrong. The germline V gene has CDR1 SEHNR and CDR2 FQNEAQ (reference sequence). The CDR3 length is 16 residues. Here the CDR3 reads CARFSRQGKYSYEQYF. DNA for the CDR3: TGTGCCAGGTTTTCGAGACAGGGGAAATACTCCTACGAGCAGTACTTC.

J is TRBJ2-7 and V is TRBV2; 11 bases fit TRBD2. Germline V gene sequence: CDR1 SNHLY, CDR2 FYNNEI. V was clipped by 5 bases and J by 5 bases; unmatched bases: 8. The CDR3 covers 15 residues. This chain's CDR3 is CASSPTSGSMHEQYF. The CDR3 DNA reads TGTGCCAGCAGTCCCACTAGCGGGAGTATGCACGAGCAGTACTTC.

The table lists this clone with many counts. The chain couples TRBV28 to TRBJ1-2; D is ambiguous. V was cut by 3 bases and J by 5 bases, with 7 bases left in between. This CDR3 is built from 12 residues. The germline V gene encodes CDR1 MDHEN and CDR2 SYDVKM. CDR3 sequence reads: CASSFAEYGYTF. In nucleotides, the CDR3 is TGTGCCAGCAGTTTCGCGGAGTATGGCTACACCTTC.

The count of this clone is one. This chain links TRBV28 with TRBJ1-2; 7 bases are a match to TRBD1. The germline V gene encodes CDR1 MDHEN and CDR2 SYDVKM. V lost 2 bases, J lost 4 bases, and 10 bases stayed unmatched. CDR3 length equals 16 residues. CDR3 bases: TGTGCCAGCAGTTTACATGGGACAGCGGAGGGCTATGGCTACACCTTC. Encoded protein: CASSLHGTAEGYGYTF.

In DNA form, the CDR3 reads TGTGCCACCAGGGGAACAGGGGGCGAAGGAGAGACCCAGTACTTC. It translates to CATRGTGGEGETQYF. This sequence joins TRBV15 and TRBJ2-5, with 9 bases matching TRBD1. The CDR3 has 15 residues. Trimming at V came to 6 bases and at J to 4 bases, leaving 9 bases not matched to a gene. Germline V gene lookup returns CDR1 LNHNV and CDR2 YYDKDF (reference sequence).

V gene TRBV7-9 combines with J gene TRBJ2-4, with 9 bases lining up with TRBD1. Germline trimming cut 0 bases from V and 7 bases from J; bases unmatched to any gene: 10. Looked up from germline, CDR1 is SEHNR and CDR2 is FQNEAQ (reference sequence). The CDR3 consists of 17 residues. CDR3 region: CASSLASPGQGENIQYF. The CDR3 bases are TGTGCCAGCAGCTTAGCTTCCCCGGGACAGGGAGAGAACATTCAGTACTTC.

The chain recombines TRBV4-2 with TRBJ2-5, with 14 bases fitting TRBD2. This CDR3 region has 16 residues. The V gene end was trimmed by 4 bases and the J gene end by 4 bases; junction bases not matched to a gene: 5. Germline CDR1 LGHNA, CDR2 YNFKEQ. The DNA for the CDR3 is TGTGCCAGCAGCCCCGGGACTAGCGGGAGTGCAGAGACCCAGTACTTC. It specifies CASSPGTSGSAETQYF.

V is TRBV5-4 and J is TRBJ2-6; D possibly corresponds to TRBD2 (6 bases). CDR3 size: 19 residues. V was shortened by 5 bases and J by 0 bases, with 21 bases between the two germline ends. The germline V gene has CDR1 SGHNT and CDR2 YYREEE (reference sequence). CDR3 sequence: CASRSEEVVGGSGANVLTF. The DNA of the CDR3 is TGTGCCAGCAGATCGGAAGAGGTCGTGGGGGGCTCTGGGGCCAACGTCCTGACTTTC.

A note on this clone: The same CDR3 can be traced to other DNA sequences in this sample. The rearrangement links TRBV5-4 to TRBJ2-7; D ambiguous. The CDR3 is 15 residues long. Germline V lookup: CDR1 SGHNT, CDR2 YYREEE (reference sequence). V was trimmed by 0 bases and J by 0 bases, leaving 10 bases between them. The CDR3 coding sequence is TGTGCCAGCAGCTTGGGACTCGCCGTCTCCTACGAGCAGTACTTC. This codes for CASSLGLAVSYEQYF.

The V gene is TRBV6-1, the J gene TRBJ2-2; D is unclear. CDR1 is MNHNS, CDR2 SASEGT, per germline. The CDR3 runs to 14 residues. V shed 8 bases and J shed 10 bases, with 20 bases lying between them. In DNA, the CDR3 is TGTGCCAGCTCCAGGTCCTACAGAGGTGAGGAGCTGTTTTTT. This codes for CASSRSYRGEELFF.

This clone was observed a few times. The V gene is TRBV7-9, the J gene TRBJ2-4; tentatively, D is TRBD2 (5 bases). The germline CDR1 and CDR2 sequences are SEHNR and FQNEAQ (reference sequence). Trimming removed 3 bases at V and 1 base at J, with 7 bases between. The CDR3 runs to 14 residues. CDR3 sequence: CASSLPGAKNIQYF. The CDR3 DNA reads as TGTGCCAGCAGCTTGCCGGGGGCCAAAAACATTCAGTACTTC.

The V call is TRBV7-3, the J call TRBJ2-7; 9 positions match TRBD1. This CDR3 spans 13 amino acids. Germline V lookup: CDR1 SGHTA, CDR2 FQGTGA. V lost 5 bases to trimming and J lost 6 bases; unmatched junction nucleotides: 5. The CDR3 DNA follows: TGTGCCAGCAGCATCTCGGACAGGGGCGAGCAGTACTTC. Its protein is CASSISDRGEQYF.

This clone was counted only a few times. The genes are TRBV27 and TRBJ2-3, with D maybe TRBD1 (5 bases). This CDR3 is built from 15 residues. The V end was cut by 6 bases, the J end by 3 bases, with 16 bases between. Per germline, CDR1 MNHEY and CDR2 SMNVEV (reference sequence). DNA for the CDR3: TGTGCCAGCAGGGAATACAGGTTACGTACAGATACGCAGTATTTT. This encodes CASREYRLRTDTQYF.

The chain combines TRBV29-1 with TRBJ1-2, with D possibly TRBD1 on 5 matching bases. V dropped 7 bases and J dropped 6 bases, with 18 bases sitting between them. Germline CDR1 reads SQVTM; CDR2 reads ANQGSEA. This CDR3 is built from 13 residues. The CDR3 nucleotides read TGCAGCGCAGGCGGGGGGGAAAGGGATGGCTACACCTTC. This gives the protein CSAGGGERDGYTF.

The V call is TRBV30, the J call TRBJ2-3, with 9 bases fitting TRBD2. The CDR3 covers 15 residues. CDR1 and CDR2 (germline): GTSNPN, SVGIG (reference sequence). Trimming at V came to 2 bases and at J to 1 base, leaving 4 bases not matched to a gene. The CDR3 loop reads CAWSKVAGGTDTQYF. The CDR3 nucleotides are TGTGCCTGGAGTAAGGTAGCGGGAGGCACAGATACGCAGTATTTT. Based on the CDR3 plus reference TRBV30 and TRBJ2-3, the full variable domain is SQTIHQWPATLVQPVGSPLSLECTVEGTSNPNLYWYRQAAGRGLQLLFYSVGIGQISSEVPQNLSASRPQDRQFILSSKKLLLSDSGFYLCAWSKVAGGTDTQYFGPGTRLTVL.

V usage is TRBV6-1 and J usage is TRBJ1-4; D uncertain. Germline CDR1 and CDR2: MNHNS and SASEGT. V was clipped by 8 bases and J by 4 bases, with 11 bases between them. This CDR3 spans 13 amino acids. Here the CDR3 reads CASLTDYNEKLFF. DNA for the CDR3: TGTGCCAGCCTGACGGATTATAATGAAAAACTGTTTTTT.

This clone was counted ten times or more. This chain uses TRBV5-4 with TRBJ2-7; TRBD2 is a possible D gene (6 bases). The V gene lost 4 bases and the J gene lost 1 base, with 12 bases spanning the gap. The germline V gene has CDR1 SGHNT and CDR2 YYREEE (reference sequence). The CDR3 is made up of 14 amino acids. CDR3 region: CASSAHGGSYEQYF. The CDR3 DNA reads as TGTGCCAGCAGCGCCCATGGAGGGTCCTACGAGCAGTACTTC.